This TCR beta chain appears in the sequencing data of a study of CXCR3-negative and CXCR3-positive naive CD8 T cells. CDR3 length: 15 amino acids. Looked up from germline, CDR1 is SEHNR and CDR2 is FQNEAQ (reference sequence). Libraries were UMI-labeled 5' RACE TRB cDNA. TCRdb re-called the 5' RACE reads and shows each CDR3 protein once, DNA omitted. This table holds 70,000 to 95,000 distinct CDR3 sequences. On this clonotype itself: Its antigen is unidentified.

At 300,000 to 350,000 cells each, triplicate sorts were carried out for each CD8+ T cell subset. CD45RO-CCR7+CD27+CD95- characterized naive CD8+ T cells. The study's findings and limits: CXCR3-expressing naive cells carried TRB CDR3s more hydrophobic than those of CXCR3-negative naive cells.

Sequenced sample: naive CXCR3- CD8+ T cells from blood. Subset reported: CD45RO-CCR7+CD27+CD95- naive CD8+ T cells lacking CXCR3 (TNR3-). This receptor was taken from a human donor in good health. Some clones in this sample may be carry-over from other donors' samples. The gene calls are TRBV7-9 and TRBJ2-7. The CDR3 reads CASSLRGTGPYEQYF. Full variable domain (rest looked up from reference TRBV7-9 and TRBJ2-7): DTGVSQNPRHKITKRGQNVTFRCDPISEHNRLYWYRQTLGQGPEFLTYFQNEAQLEKSRLLSDRFSAERPKGSFSTLEIQRTEQGDSAMYLCASSLRGTGPYEQYFGPGTRLTVT.